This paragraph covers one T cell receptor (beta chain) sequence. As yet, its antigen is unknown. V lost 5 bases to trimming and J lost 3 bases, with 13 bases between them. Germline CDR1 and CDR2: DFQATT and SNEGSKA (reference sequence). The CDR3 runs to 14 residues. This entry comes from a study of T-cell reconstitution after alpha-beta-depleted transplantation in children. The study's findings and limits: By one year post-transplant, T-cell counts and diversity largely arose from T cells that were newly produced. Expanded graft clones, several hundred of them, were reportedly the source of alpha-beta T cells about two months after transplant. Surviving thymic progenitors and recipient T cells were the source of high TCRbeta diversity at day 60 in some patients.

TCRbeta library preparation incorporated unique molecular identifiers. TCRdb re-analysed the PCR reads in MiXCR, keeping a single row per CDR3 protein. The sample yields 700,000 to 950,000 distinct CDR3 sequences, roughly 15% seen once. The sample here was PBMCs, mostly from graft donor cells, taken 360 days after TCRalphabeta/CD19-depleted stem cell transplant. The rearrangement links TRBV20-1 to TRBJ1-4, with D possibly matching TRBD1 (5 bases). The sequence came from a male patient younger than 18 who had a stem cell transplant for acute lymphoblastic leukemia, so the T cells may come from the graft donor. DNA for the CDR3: TGCAGTGCTTTGGGGGGACCGTCTAATGAAAAACTGTTTTTT. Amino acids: CSALGGPSNEKLFF.